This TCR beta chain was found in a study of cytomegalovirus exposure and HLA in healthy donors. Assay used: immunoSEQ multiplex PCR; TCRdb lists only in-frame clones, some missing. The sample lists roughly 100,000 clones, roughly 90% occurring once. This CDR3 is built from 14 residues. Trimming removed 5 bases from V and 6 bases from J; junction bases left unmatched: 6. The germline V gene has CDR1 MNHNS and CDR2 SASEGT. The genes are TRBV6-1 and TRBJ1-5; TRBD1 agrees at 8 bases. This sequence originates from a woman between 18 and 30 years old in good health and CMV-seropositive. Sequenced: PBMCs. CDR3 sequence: CASSLGQEGQPQHF. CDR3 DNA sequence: TGTGCCAGCAGTTTGGGACAGGAGGGTCAGCCCCAGCATTTT.